This section outlines one T cell receptor beta chain sequence together with its context. What it recognizes is unknown. From germline, CDR1 is MNHEY and CDR2 SMNVEV (reference sequence). V lost 5 bases and J lost 7; bases outside the gene matches: 10. The length of the CDR3 is 14 residues. The data are from a study of spatial heterogeneity in lung cancer. In the study overall: Sequencing consistently turned up more beta-chain sequences than alpha-chain sequences.

General study findings and limits: TCRs found ubiquitously expanded in tumor appeared in blood more at resection than at follow-up.

The time point denotes: sample taken at primary tumor resection. TCRs were sequenced from unsorted whole RNA of tumor, nontumor lung or PBMC. Individual TCR cDNA molecules each bore their own unique molecular identifier. TCRdb passed the 5' RACE reads through MiXCR, listing each CDR3 protein once. The sample shows 40,000 to 45,000 distinct CDR3 sequences, approximately 14% of them seen only once. The clonotype originates from a male donor with early-stage non-small cell lung cancer. The gene calls are TRBV27 and TRBJ2-5; 7 bases line up with TRBD1. The sequencing here drew on PBMCs, taken at surgery. For the CDR3, the DNA is TGTGCCAGCAGTACGGGGACAGAGCTCGGGACCCAGTACTTC. Translated, it gives CASSTGTELGTQYF.